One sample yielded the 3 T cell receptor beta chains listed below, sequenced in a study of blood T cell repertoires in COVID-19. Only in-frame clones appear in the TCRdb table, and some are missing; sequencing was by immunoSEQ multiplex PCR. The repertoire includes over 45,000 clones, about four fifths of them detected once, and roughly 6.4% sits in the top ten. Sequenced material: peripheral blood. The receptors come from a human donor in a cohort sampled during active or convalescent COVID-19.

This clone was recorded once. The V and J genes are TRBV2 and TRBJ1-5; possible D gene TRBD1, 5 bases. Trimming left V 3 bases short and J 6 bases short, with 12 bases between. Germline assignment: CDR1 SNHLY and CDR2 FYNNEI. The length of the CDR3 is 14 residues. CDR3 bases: TGTGCCAGCAGTGACGCGGTGCAGGGTCAGCCCCAGCATTTT. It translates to CASSDAVQGQPQHF. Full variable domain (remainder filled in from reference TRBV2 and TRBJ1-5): EPEVTQTPSHQVTQMGQEVILRCVPISNHLYFYWYRQILGQKVEFLVSFYNNEISEKSEIFDDQFSVERPDGSNFTLKIRSTKLEDSAMYFCASSDAVQGQPQHFGDGTRLSIL.

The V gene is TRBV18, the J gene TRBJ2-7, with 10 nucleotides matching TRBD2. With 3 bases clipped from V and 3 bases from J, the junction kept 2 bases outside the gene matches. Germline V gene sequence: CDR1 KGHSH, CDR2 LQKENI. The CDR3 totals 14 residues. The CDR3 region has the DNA TGTGCCAGCTCACCGACTAGCGGGTTCTACGAGCAGTACTTC. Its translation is CASSPTSGFYEQYF.

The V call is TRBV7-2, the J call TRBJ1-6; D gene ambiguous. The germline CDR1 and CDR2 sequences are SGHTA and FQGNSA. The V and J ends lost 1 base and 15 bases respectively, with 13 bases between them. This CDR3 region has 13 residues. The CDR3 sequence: CASSLGGDTFLHF. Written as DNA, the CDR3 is TGTGCCAGCAGCTTAGGCGGGGATACGTTCCTCCACTTT.